This entry describes one TCR beta chain. This sample stems from a study of blood T cell repertoires in COVID-19. On the study more broadly: The samples span acute and convalescent COVID-19 from the United States, Italy and Spain. Nucleic acid was either cDNA or gDNA, and it came from T cells, B-cell-depleted T cells, or PBMCs.

Across roughly 25 US areas, participants ranged in age from roughly 18 to 95 years. Researchers sorted participants into cohorts using their self-reported clinical history. The data were produced by immunoSEQ multiplex PCR, yet TCRdb's version contains in-frame clones alone and is incomplete. This sample has about 220,000 clones; roughly 89% occur once, and the top ten carry 3% to 4.5%. This CDR3 has 15 amino acids. Germline CDR1 and CDR2: LGHNT and FRNRAP. V lost 5 bases, J lost 5 bases, and 18 bases lay in between. Sequencing was performed on PBMCs or T cells enriched from blood (not recorded which). This TCR was sampled from a middle-aged woman with acute COVID-19. The J gene is TRBJ1-1, the V gene TRBV12-5; possibly TRBD1 for D (6 bases). As DNA, the CDR3 is TGTGCTAGTGGTCCTTTGACCCTACAGGGAACTGAAGCTTTCTTT. Amino acids: CASGPLTLQGTEAFF.